This T cell receptor beta chain emerged from a study of OX40 agonist ivuxolimab in advanced cancers. Study-level information: Cancers in dose escalation were hepatocellular, melanoma, renal cell and head and neck. Study-wide findings and caveats: Low normalized T-cell clonal expansion was additionally recorded for some nonresponders. Expansion of clones was among the lowest in partial responders at 0.1-3.0 mg/kg.

Assay used: immunoSEQ multiplex PCR; TCRdb lists only in-frame clones, some missing. The sample includes 40,000 to 60,000 clones, 80% to 95% of them seen just once. In this sample, this clone turned up a few times. Its antigen is as yet unknown. The CDR3 spans 12 residues. Trimming pared 3 bases from V and 7 bases from J, leaving 11 bases between. Germline assignment: CDR1 SGHNT and CDR2 YYREEE (reference sequence). This sequence originates from an adult with an advanced solid tumor such as melanoma, head and neck, liver or kidney cancer. This specimen was CD4+ or CD8+ T cells sorted from blood, taken in a trial of the OX40 agonist ivuxolimab. The rearrangement uses TRBV5-4 and TRBJ2-7; D might be TRBD2 (5 bases). The DNA of the CDR3 is TGTGCCAGCAGCTACGGGGTAGGGGAGCAGTACTTC. This sequence encodes CASSYGVGEQYF.